This T cell receptor beta chain comes out of a study of cytomegalovirus exposure and HLA in healthy donors. Turning to the study itself: HLA-typed donors contributed some 87 million unique TCRs, which were held in an early data release.

With 5 bases removed from V and 4 bases from J, the gap between germline ends came to 11 bases. CDR1 and CDR2 from the germline V gene are MNHEY and SMNVEV (reference sequence). The CDR3 runs 13 residues. PCR amplification relied on 60 Vbeta primers (plus 13 Jbeta primers). Produced via immunoSEQ multiplex PCR; TCRdb's table is partial and in-frame only. The sample holds around 280,000 clones, 70% to 90% seen once. Of note for this clone: The antigen remains unidentified.

Study-wide findings and caveats: Most TCR beta V segments were productive about 87% or about 30% of the time in an earlier analysis. Later, an analysis found that common viral pathogens appeared to be linked with several of the most significant clusters. The majority of TCR sequences were rare, yet some public TCRs appeared in many donors.

The sample was PBMCs. The TCR was taken from a woman between 18 and 29 years old in good health and CMV-seronegative. V usage is TRBV27 and J usage is TRBJ1-2; D call uncertain. The CDR3 here is CASSPQESYGYTF. DNA of the CDR3: TGTGCCAGCAGTCCGCAGGAATCCTATGGCTACACCTTC.